The 20 T cell receptor beta chains below were found in one sample sequenced in a study of OX40 agonist ivuxolimab in advanced cancers. TCRdb's copy holds only in-frame clones and misses some; the assay was immunoSEQ multiplex PCR. There are approximately 84,000 clones in the sample; 85% to 90% occur only once, and about 1% lies in the top ten. The material sequenced was CD4+ or CD8+ T cells sorted from blood, taken in a trial of the OX40 agonist ivuxolimab. The source of these receptors is an adult with an advanced solid tumor such as melanoma, head and neck, liver or kidney cancer.

The V gene is TRBV6-6, the J gene TRBJ1-5, with 8 bases lining up with TRBD1. The CDR3 has 13 residues. Germline V lookup: CDR1 MNHNY, CDR2 SVGAGI (reference sequence). V gave up 8 bases and J gave up 14 bases; unmatched junction bases: 14. The CDR3 protein is CASRQARDRPKHF. The CDR3 bases are TGTGCCAGCCGACAAGCCAGGGACAGGCCAAAGCATTTT.

The chain employs TRBV6-1 and TRBJ2-7; either TRBD1 or TRBD2 may supply D (5 bases each). Germline values: CDR1 MNHNS, CDR2 SASEGT. This CDR3 contains 13 residues. Trimming left V 6 bases short and J 0 bases short, with 9 bases between. CDR3 loop: CASRRGTSYEQYF. The CDR3 nucleotides read TGTGCCAGCAGACGTGGGACCTCCTACGAGCAGTACTTC.

This chain joins TRBV7-2 and TRBJ1-1; TRBD1 might be the D (5 bases). In germline, CDR1 is SGHTA, CDR2 FQGNSA. CDR3 length: 16 amino acids. The ends were cut back, 1 base at V and 0 bases at J, with 12 bases in the middle. Written as DNA, the CDR3 is TGTGCCAGCAGCTTAGGCCCGAGGGGCGTGAACACTGAAGCTTTCTTT. It yields the protein CASSLGPRGVNTEAFF.

This clone was seen only a few times. V is TRBV10-2 and J is TRBJ1-4, with unresolved D. Germline CDR1 reads WSHSY; CDR2 reads SAAADI. The CDR3 covers 13 residues. Deletions cut 5 bases from V and 7 bases from J, with 11 bases between. The CDR3 sequence: CASSRRLSEKLFF. The CDR3 bases are TGCGCCAGCAGTAGACGGCTGAGTGAAAAACTGTTTTTT.

This chain joins TRBV19 and TRBJ2-1; 8 bases agree with TRBD1. V lost 5 bases to trimming and J lost 13 bases; unmatched junction nucleotides: 10. Germline CDR1 LNHDA, CDR2 SQIVND (reference sequence). The CDR3 runs 13 residues. The DNA for the CDR3 is TGTGCCAGTAGTTCCTCCGGGACAGGCGGACAGTTCTTC. It specifies CASSSSGTGGQFF.

The DNA for the CDR3 is TGTGCCAGCAGCCCGACAGGACGTCAGCCCCAGCATTTT. This codes for CASSPTGRQPQHF. The rearrangement joins TRBV6-5 to TRBJ1-5; tentative D call: TRBD1 (6 bases). Germline V CDR1 and CDR2: MNHEY, SVGAGI. Trimming pared 6 bases from V and 6 bases from J, leaving 12 bases between. This CDR3 comprises 13 residues.

The chain joins TRBV5-1 to TRBJ2-3; D tentatively fits TRBD1 or TRBD2 (5 bases each). Per the germline V gene, CDR1 is SGHRS and CDR2 is YFSETQ. The CDR3 runs to 13 residues. The germline V and J ends were trimmed by 4 bases and 2 bases, with 8 bases remaining between them. In nucleotides, the CDR3 is TGCGCCAGCAGCCCTGGGACCACAGATACGCAGTATTTT. It is translated as CASSPGTTDTQYF.

This chain joins TRBV4-1 and TRBJ1-2; no reliable D call. Germline CDR1 reads MGHRA; CDR2 reads YSYEKL. With 0 bases removed from V and 3 bases from J, the gap between germline ends came to 14 bases. The CDR3 length is 16 residues. The CDR3 sequence: CASSQDVGSGYYGYTF. The CDR3 DNA sequence: TGCGCCAGCAGCCAAGATGTGGGCAGTGGGTACTATGGCTACACCTTC.

This chain joins TRBV30 and TRBJ1-1; 10 bases align to TRBD1. This CDR3 has 15 residues. Germline V gene data show CDR1 as GTSNPN and CDR2 as SVGIG (reference sequence). The V and J ends lost 0 bases and 4 bases, in that order; junction bases with no gene match: 5. The CDR3 region is CAWSVRDRGGTEAFF. The CDR3 DNA sequence: TGTGCCTGGAGTGTCCGGGACAGGGGAGGCACTGAAGCTTTCTTT.

The chain employs TRBV5-4 and TRBJ1-3; D is unclear. With 0 bases removed from V and 2 bases from J, the gap between germline ends came to 3 bases. CDR1 and CDR2 from the germline V gene are SGHNT and YYREEE (reference sequence). The CDR3 is made up of 13 amino acids. CDR3 bases: TGTGCCAGCAGCTTGGGAGCTGGAAACACCATATATTTT. Its protein is CASSLGAGNTIYF.

The gene calls are TRBV15 and TRBJ2-5; 8 bases align to TRBD2. Trimming cost V 8 bases and J 3 bases; bases outside gene matches: 8. The germline V gene has CDR1 LNHNV and CDR2 YYDKDF (reference sequence). CDR3 length: 14 amino acids. The CDR3 DNA follows: TGTGCCACCCGACCTGGGACTAGGGAAGAGACCCAGTACTTC. Its translation: CATRPGTREETQYF. Variable domain in full (rest from reference TRBV15 and TRBJ2-5): DAMVIQNPRYQVTQFGKPVTLSCSQTLNHNVMYWYQQKSSQAPKLLFHYYDKDFNNEADTPDNFQSRRPNTSFCFLDIRSPGLGDTAMYLCATRPGTREETQYFGPGTRLLVL.

This rearrangement joins TRBV4-1 to TRBJ2-2, with 9 bases identical to TRBD1. Looked up from germline, CDR1 is MGHRA and CDR2 is YSYEKL. The CDR3 has 16 amino acids. V was clipped by 4 bases and J by 6 bases; unmatched bases: 9. CDR3 residues: CASSPRGQGPAGELFF. The CDR3 DNA reads TGCGCCAGCAGCCCCCGAGGACAGGGGCCCGCCGGGGAGCTGTTTTTT.

CDR3 nucleotides: TGTGCCAGCAGCCAAAATCCGGCCCCGGGGAGTCAGCCCCAGCATTTT. It yields the protein CASSQNPAPGSQPQHF. This sequence joins TRBV7-6 and TRBJ1-5; D gene uncertain. Trimming pared 5 bases from V and 6 bases from J, leaving 20 bases between. This CDR3 spans 16 amino acids. CDR1 is SGHVS, CDR2 FNYEAQ, per germline. Based on the CDR3 plus reference TRBV7-6 and TRBJ1-5, the full variable domain is GAGVSQSPRYKVTKRGQDVALRCDPISGHVSLYWYRQALGQGPEFLTYFNYEAQQDKSGLPNDRFSAERPEGSISTLTIQRTEQRDSAMYRCASSQNPAPGSQPQHFGDGTRLSIL.

The chain links TRBV7-6 to TRBJ1-6; 12 bases agree with TRBD1. The CDR3 consists of 15 residues. Unmatched junction bases numbered 6, after V lost 5 bases and J lost 10 bases. The germline CDR1 and CDR2 sequences are SGHVS and FNYEAQ. This CDR3 is CASSTRDRGQSPLHF. CDR3 in DNA: TGTGCCAGCAGCACTCGGGACAGGGGGCAATCACCCCTCCACTTT.

The chain is built from TRBV5-6 and TRBJ1-6; TRBD1 agrees at 7 bases. The length of the CDR3 is 15 residues. Germline assignment: CDR1 SGHDT and CDR2 YYEEEE. Trimming removed 2 bases from V and 3 bases from J; junction bases left unmatched: 2. For the CDR3, the DNA is TGTGCCAGCAGCTTCCGGGACAGCTATAATTCACCCCTCCACTTT. Protein sequence: CASSFRDSYNSPLHF.

The rearrangement links TRBV29-1 to TRBJ2-3, with TRBD1 as a possible D gene (5 bases). Trimming shortened V by 3 bases and J by 1 base, and 8 bases separated the two germline ends. CDR1 is SQVTM and CDR2 is ANQGSEA in the germline V gene. This CDR3 comprises 13 residues. This CDR3 is CSVEVGRTDTQYF. The CDR3 DNA reads TGCAGCGTTGAGGTGGGGCGCACAGATACGCAGTATTTT.

The chain couples TRBV29-1 to TRBJ2-7; 8 bases line up with TRBD2. Germline CDR1 is SQVTM and CDR2 is ANQGSEA. After removal of 4 bases from V and 4 bases from J, the junction contained 3 bases not matched to a gene. This CDR3 contains 12 residues. The CDR3 nucleotides read TGCAGCGTTGGCCCTAGCGGGTACGAGCAGTACTTC. Amino acids: CSVGPSGYEQYF.

This clone was seen a handful of times. The chain recombines TRBV14 with TRBJ2-1; 11 nucleotides agree with TRBD2. This CDR3 is 18 amino acids long. Looked up from germline, CDR1 is SGHDN and CDR2 is FVKESK. Trimming at V came to 1 base and at J to 0 bases, leaving 5 bases not matched to a gene. In DNA form, the CDR3 reads TGTGCCAGCAGCCAAGTCCCAACTAGCGGGGGCTCCTACAATGAGCAGTTCTTC. It yields the protein CASSQVPTSGGSYNEQFF.

The chain employs TRBV9 and TRBJ1-1; unclear D gene. V gave up 0 bases and J gave up 1 base, with 7 bases separating them. CDR1 and CDR2 from the germline V gene are SGDLS and YYNGEE. This CDR3 has 14 amino acids. CDR3 coding DNA: TGTGCCAGCAGCGTAGTGCCGGAGAACACTGAAGCTTTCTTT. Residues: CASSVVPENTEAFF.

CDR3 sequence: CASSSTSGSPYEQYF. Here the CDR3 DNA reads TGTGCCAGCAGTTCCACTAGCGGGAGCCCCTACGAGCAGTACTTC. The chain uses TRBV28 and TRBJ2-7, with 11 bases fitting TRBD2. The CDR3 runs to 15 residues. V gave up 4 bases and J gave up 2 bases; unmatched junction bases: 4. Germline V lookup: CDR1 MDHEN, CDR2 SYDVKM.